The source of this T cell receptor beta chain is a study of T-cell memory formation after mild COVID-19. This clonotype was observed a handful of times. Its specificity is not known. Study-level results: Contracting clones from day 15 to 85 showed balanced CD4/CD8; later expanders favored CD4+. Cross-reactive memory apparently joined, as some responding clones appeared in pre-infection memory.

TCRdb reprocessed the 5' RACE reads via MiXCR and lists one record per CDR3 protein. The profile covers fewer than 200,000 distinct CDR3 sequences, with 20% to 25% appearing a single time and under 25% taken by the ten largest. This clonotype was sampled from an adult woman who had mild COVID-19 (a few samples of this study predate the infection). Cell type and time point are not known. The sample was PBMCs or a T cell subset sorted from them (not recorded which).

CDR3: CATSESGGREQYF. In DNA, the CDR3 is TGTGCCACCAGTGAATCGGGGGGAAGGGAGCAGTACTTC. The gene calls are TRBV24-1 and TRBJ2-7; 7 bases match TRBD2. The CDR3 has 13 residues. Germline V lookup: CDR1 KGHDR, CDR2 SFDVKD. The V gene end was trimmed by 4 bases and the J gene end by 7 bases; junction bases not matched to a gene: 6.